A selection of T cell receptor beta chains follows, all from one sample in a study of blood T cell repertoires in COVID-19. The method was immunoSEQ multiplex PCR; TCRdb's version includes in-frame clones alone and lacks a portion of them. The sample yields 350,000 to 400,000 clones, roughly 90% seen once. The sequenced sample was PBMCs or T cells enriched from blood (not recorded which). The receptors derive from a woman aged 25 to 45 with acute COVID-19. The CDR3 runs from the conserved cysteine through the conserved F or W. The order of the fields is clone size, V gene, D gene, J gene, CDR3 protein, CDR3 DNA. D genes are given only for firm matches. Not every row has a clone size; where given, it reads once, few, many or a size class.

abundance: .; v_gene: TRBV5-6; d_gene: .; j_gene: TRBJ1-2; CDR3aa: CASRPGGRYGYTF; CDR3nt: TGTGCCAGCAGACCCGGGGGGCGCTATGGCTACACCTTC
abundance: .; v_gene: TRBV9; d_gene: .; j_gene: TRBJ1-1; CDR3aa: CASSVVGQINTEAFF; CDR3nt: TGTGCCAGCAGCGTAGTTGGACAAATAAACACTGAAGCTTTCTTT
abundance: few; v_gene: TRBV15; d_gene: .; j_gene: TRBJ1-2; CDR3aa: CATSSQSQGPFYGYTF; CDR3nt: TGTGCCACCAGCAGTCAGTCCCAGGGTCCTTTCTATGGCTACACCTTC
abundance: .; v_gene: TRBV5-6; d_gene: .; j_gene: TRBJ1-4; CDR3aa: CASSLGDSNEKLFF; CDR3nt: TGTGCCAGCAGCTTGGGGGACTCTAATGAAAAACTGTTTTTT
abundance: .; v_gene: TRBV18; d_gene: .; j_gene: TRBJ1-4; CDR3aa: CASSPPQGPEKLFF; CDR3nt: TGTGCCAGCTCACCACCGCAGGGTCCTGAAAAACTGTTTTTT
abundance: .; v_gene: TRBV12-5; d_gene: .; j_gene: TRBJ1-1; CDR3aa: CASGLGTVTGLATEAFF; CDR3nt: TGTGCTAGTGGTTTGGGAACAGTCACTGGGTTGGCCACTGAAGCTTTCTTT
abundance: .; v_gene: TRBV12-3/TRBV12-4; d_gene: .; j_gene: TRBJ1-1; CDR3aa: CASSLVEDTEAFF; CDR3nt: TGTGCCAGCAGTTTGGTAGAAGACACTGAAGCTTTCTTT
abundance: .; v_gene: TRBV5-1; d_gene: .; j_gene: TRBJ1-4; CDR3aa: CASSLRSSGEKLFF; CDR3nt: TGCGCCAGCAGCTTGCGGTCATCGGGTGAAAAACTGTTTTTT
abundance: .; v_gene: TRBV19; d_gene: .; j_gene: TRBJ1-1; CDR3aa: CASSIGRRDLTEAFF; CDR3nt: TGTGCCAGTAGTATTGGGAGAAGAGATCTCACTGAAGCTTTCTTT
abundance: once; v_gene: TRBV7-9; d_gene: TRBD2; j_gene: TRBJ2-3; CDR3aa: CASSFSSGPSTDTQYF; CDR3nt: TGTGCCAGCAGCTTTTCTAGCGGACCTAGCACAGATACGCAGTATTTT
abundance: few; v_gene: TRBV7-9; d_gene: TRBD1; j_gene: TRBJ1-3; CDR3aa: CASSPFRGGSGGNTIYF; CDR3nt: TGTGCCAGCAGCCCCTTCCGAGGGGGCTCGGGTGGAAACACCATATATTTT
abundance: .; v_gene: TRBV27; d_gene: TRBD1; j_gene: TRBJ2-1; CDR3aa: CASSKTGALSSYNEQFF; CDR3nt: TGTGCCAGCAGTAAGACAGGGGCCCTAAGCTCCTACAATGAGCAGTTCTTC
abundance: .; v_gene: TRBV5-5; d_gene: TRBD2; j_gene: TRBJ2-3; CDR3aa: CASSPPGLAKKYF; CDR3nt: TGTGCCAGCAGCCCTCCGGGACTAGCGAAAAAGTATTTT
abundance: .; v_gene: TRBV29-1; d_gene: TRBD2; j_gene: TRBJ2-4; CDR3aa: CSVEEQRGNIQYF; CDR3nt: TGCAGCGTTGAAGAGCAGCGGGGAAACATTCAGTACTTC
abundance: once; v_gene: TRBV19; d_gene: .; j_gene: TRBJ2-1; CDR3aa: CASSMALRAKQFF; CDR3nt: TGTGCCAGTAGTATGGCTCTGAGGGCGAAGCAGTTCTTC
abundance: .; v_gene: TRBV19; d_gene: TRBD1; j_gene: TRBJ1-6; CDR3aa: CASSISTGASPLHF; CDR3nt: TGTGCCAGTAGTATATCGACAGGGGCATCACCCCTCCACTTT
abundance: .; v_gene: TRBV2; d_gene: TRBD2; j_gene: TRBJ2-3; CDR3aa: CASLQRGYTDTQYF; CDR3nt: TGTGCCAGCTTACAGCGGGGGTACACAGATACGCAGTATTTT
abundance: once; v_gene: TRBV4-1; d_gene: TRBD1; j_gene: TRBJ2-7; CDR3aa: CASSRDRVGYEQYF; CDR3nt: TGCGCCAGCAGCCGGGACAGGGTCGGCTACGAGCAGTACTTC
abundance: .; v_gene: TRBV27; d_gene: .; j_gene: TRBJ2-7; CDR3aa: CASSLSGGWEQYF; CDR3nt: TGTGCCAGCAGTTTATCTGGGGGCTGGGAGCAGTACTTC
abundance: .; v_gene: TRBV19; d_gene: TRBD1; j_gene: TRBJ2-2; CDR3aa: CASTPLDRGQAGELFF; CDR3nt: TGTGCCAGTACCCCACTCGACAGGGGGCAGGCCGGGGAGCTGTTTTTT
abundance: .; v_gene: TRBV7-3; d_gene: TRBD1; j_gene: TRBJ1-1; CDR3aa: CASSITGGGTEAFF; CDR3nt: TGTGCCAGCAGTATTACAGGGGGCGGCACTGAAGCTTTCTTT
abundance: .; v_gene: TRBV7-9; d_gene: TRBD1; j_gene: TRBJ1-1; CDR3aa: CASSERQGKGSEAFF; CDR3nt: TGTGCCAGCAGCGAACGACAGGGAAAGGGGTCAGAAGCTTTCTTT
abundance: .; v_gene: TRBV5-1; d_gene: TRBD2; j_gene: TRBJ2-7; CDR3aa: CASSKTSGSYEQYF; CDR3nt: TGCGCCAGCAGTAAGACTAGCGGCTCCTACGAGCAGTACTTC
abundance: .; v_gene: TRBV24-1; d_gene: TRBD1; j_gene: TRBJ2-1; CDR3aa: CATSEPGTGGHEQFF; CDR3nt: TGTGCCACCAGTGAGCCCGGGACAGGGGGGCATGAGCAGTTCTTC
abundance: few; v_gene: TRBV4-1; d_gene: TRBD1; j_gene: TRBJ1-2; CDR3aa: CASSHPEAGGIYGYTF; CDR3nt: TGCGCCAGCAGTCACCCGGAGGCAGGGGGCATCTATGGCTACACCTTC
abundance: .; v_gene: TRBV18; d_gene: .; j_gene: TRBJ1-1; CDR3aa: CASSLTSGGKNTEAFF; CDR3nt: TGTGCCAGCTCACTTACTTCTGGGGGGAAAAACACTGAAGCTTTCTTT
abundance: .; v_gene: TRBV12-3/TRBV12-4; d_gene: .; j_gene: TRBJ2-7; CDR3aa: CASSFGGNEQYF; CDR3nt: TGTGCCAGCAGTTTTGGGGGGAACGAGCAGTACTTC
abundance: few; v_gene: TRBV6-1; d_gene: .; j_gene: TRBJ1-2; CDR3aa: CASSEPGYGYTF; CDR3nt: TGTGCCAGCAGTGAACCCGGGTATGGCTACACCTTC
abundance: .; v_gene: TRBV5-1; d_gene: .; j_gene: TRBJ1-1; CDR3aa: CASSLGTGGTEAFF; CDR3nt: TGCGCCAGCAGCTTGGGGACGGGAGGGACTGAAGCTTTCTTT
abundance: .; v_gene: TRBV29-1; d_gene: .; j_gene: TRBJ2-3; CDR3aa: CSVVPLGSGTDTQYF; CDR3nt: TGCAGCGTTGTTCCTTTGGGGAGCGGCACAGATACGCAGTATTTT
abundance: once; v_gene: TRBV18; d_gene: TRBD1; j_gene: TRBJ2-7; CDR3aa: CASSPVRDRAYEQYF; CDR3nt: TGTGCCAGCTCACCAGTCCGGGACAGGGCATACGAGCAGTACTTC
abundance: .; v_gene: TRBV5-1; d_gene: TRBD2; j_gene: TRBJ2-3; CDR3aa: CASSPAGSGVTDTQYF; CDR3nt: TGCGCCAGCAGCCCCGCTGGTAGCGGGGTCACAGATACGCAGTATTTT
abundance: .; v_gene: TRBV7-3; d_gene: .; j_gene: TRBJ1-1; CDR3aa: CASSYHRNTEAFF; CDR3nt: TGTGCCAGCAGCTACCACAGGAACACTGAAGCTTTCTTT
abundance: .; v_gene: TRBV5-6; d_gene: .; j_gene: TRBJ1-6; CDR3aa: CASSYRLVGSSPLHF; CDR3nt: TGTGCCAGCAGCTATCGGCTGGTAGGGAGCTCGCCCCTCCACTTT
abundance: .; v_gene: TRBV2; d_gene: .; j_gene: TRBJ1-1; CDR3aa: CASSETSYTNTEAFF; CDR3nt: TGTGCCAGCAGTGAAACCTCGTACACGAACACTGAAGCTTTCTTT
abundance: few; v_gene: TRBV5-1; d_gene: .; j_gene: TRBJ2-7; CDR3aa: CASSLEWGREQYF; CDR3nt: TGCGCCAGCAGCTTGGAATGGGGGCGCGAGCAGTACTTC
abundance: .; v_gene: TRBV5-4; d_gene: TRBD2; j_gene: TRBJ2-3; CDR3aa: CASSDFLAGDTDTQYF; CDR3nt: TGTGCCAGCAGCGATTTCCTAGCGGGGGACACAGATACGCAGTATTTT
abundance: .; v_gene: TRBV7-2; d_gene: .; j_gene: TRBJ2-2; CDR3aa: CASSLGRYTGELFF; CDR3nt: TGTGCCAGCAGCTTAGGCAGATACACCGGGGAGCTGTTTTTT
abundance: .; v_gene: TRBV5-1; d_gene: TRBD1; j_gene: TRBJ1-1; CDR3aa: CASSSTPLGQGVPAFF; CDR3nt: TGCGCCAGCAGCTCCACACCGTTGGGACAGGGTGTTCCAGCTTTCTTT
abundance: .; v_gene: TRBV7-2; d_gene: TRBD2; j_gene: TRBJ2-3; CDR3aa: CASATSADTQYF; CDR3nt: TGTGCCAGCGCGACTAGCGCAGATACGCAGTATTTT
abundance: .; v_gene: TRBV19; d_gene: .; j_gene: TRBJ1-6; CDR3aa: CASSIGQASSTYNSPLHF; CDR3nt: TGTGCCAGTAGTATAGGACAGGCCTCTTCGACTTATAATTCACCCCTCCACTTT
abundance: .; v_gene: TRBV30; d_gene: .; j_gene: TRBJ1-5; CDR3aa: CAYSVGRGSNQPQHF; CDR3nt: TGTGCCTATTCCGTAGGGAGAGGGAGCAATCAGCCCCAGCATTTT
abundance: .; v_gene: TRBV7-2; d_gene: TRBD1; j_gene: TRBJ1-2; CDR3aa: CASSLAGTGENYGYTF; CDR3nt: TGTGCCAGCAGCTTAGCCGGGACAGGGGAGAATTATGGCTACACCTTC
abundance: .; v_gene: TRBV2; d_gene: TRBD1; j_gene: TRBJ2-7; CDR3aa: CASRIHRGQGEQYF; CDR3nt: TGTGCCAGCAGAATACACAGGGGGCAGGGCGAGCAGTACTTC
abundance: .; v_gene: TRBV7-3; d_gene: TRBD1; j_gene: TRBJ1-1; CDR3aa: CASSETGVIGTEAFF; CDR3nt: TGTGCCAGCAGCGAGACAGGGGTAATCGGCACTGAAGCTTTCTTT
abundance: .; v_gene: TRBV2; d_gene: .; j_gene: TRBJ1-1; CDR3aa: CASSRRNTEAFF; CDR3nt: TGTGCCAGCAGTCGGAGGAACACTGAAGCTTTCTTT
abundance: .; v_gene: TRBV6-5; d_gene: TRBD1; j_gene: TRBJ1-5; CDR3aa: CASTTVTDRGQPQHF; CDR3nt: TGTGCCAGCACCACCGTTACCGACAGGGGCCAGCCCCAGCATTTT
abundance: .; v_gene: TRBV4-1; d_gene: .; j_gene: TRBJ2-1; CDR3aa: CASSQDGLTDEQFF; CDR3nt: TGCGCCAGCAGCCAAGATGGACTAACCGATGAGCAGTTCTTC
abundance: .; v_gene: TRBV18; d_gene: TRBD1; j_gene: TRBJ1-2; CDR3aa: CASSRTGDGYTF; CDR3nt: TGTGCCAGCTCCCGGACAGGGGATGGCTACACCTTC
abundance: .; v_gene: TRBV5-1; d_gene: .; j_gene: TRBJ1-1; CDR3aa: CASSLGQGPPHIRF; CDR3nt: TGCGCCAGCAGCTTGGGGCAGGGGCCGCCGCATATTAGGTTT
abundance: .; v_gene: TRBV5-1; d_gene: .; j_gene: TRBJ1-3; CDR3aa: CASSPGGSGNTIYF; CDR3nt: TGCGCCAGCAGCCCGGGGGGGTCTGGAAACACCATATATTTT
abundance: once; v_gene: TRBV18; d_gene: TRBD1; j_gene: TRBJ2-2; CDR3aa: CASSRQGAMNTGELFF; CDR3nt: TGTGCCAGCTCACGACAGGGGGCTATGAACACCGGGGAGCTGTTTTTT
abundance: .; v_gene: TRBV30; d_gene: TRBD1; j_gene: TRBJ1-2; CDR3aa: CAWSPRTGNNYGYTF; CDR3nt: TGTGCCTGGAGTCCCAGGACAGGGAATAACTATGGCTACACCTTC
abundance: .; v_gene: TRBV2; d_gene: .; j_gene: TRBJ2-7; CDR3aa: CASTPASTYEQYF; CDR3nt: TGTGCCAGCACCCCCGCTTCTACCTACGAGCAGTACTTC
abundance: .; v_gene: TRBV9; d_gene: .; j_gene: TRBJ1-1; CDR3aa: CASSVPGYNTEAFF; CDR3nt: TGTGCCAGCAGCGTCCCAGGGTATAACACTGAAGCTTTCTTT